This TCR beta chain was identified in a study of shared clonotypes between healthy human individuals. Study-level points and caveats: In having few donors, the study represented limited genetic and exposure-history diversity. Sharing of clonotypes among donors was expected to vary with sequencing depth.

CDR1 is SGHVS and CDR2 is FQNEAQ in the germline V gene. With V trimmed by 4 bases and J by 0 bases, 5 bases remained unmatched. The CDR3 contains 18 residues. Method: immunoSEQ multiplex PCR; TCRdb's copy keeps in-frame clones and lacks some. The sample has roughly 1,100,000 clones, around 76% seen once. In regard to this clone: Antigen specificity is unknown.

The source is a young man in good health. The gene calls are TRBV7-8 and TRBJ2-6; TRBD1 aligns across 11 bases. Material for sequencing was memory CD4+ T cells sorted from blood. Subset: CD45RA-negative fraction. CDR3 in amino acids: CASSSRDRGFSGANVLTF. The DNA of the CDR3 is TGTGCCAGCAGCTCCCGGGACAGGGGGTTCTCTGGGGCCAACGTCCTGACTTTC.